The 21 T cell receptor beta chains reported below all come from one sample, sequenced in a study of cytomegalovirus exposure and HLA in healthy donors. Amplification used 60 Vbeta primers and 13 Jbeta primers. Produced via immunoSEQ multiplex PCR; TCRdb's table is partial and in-frame only. The sample carries some 90,000 clones, around 67% recorded once. The source material was PBMCs. The origin of the receptors is a man aged 45-65 years in good health and CMV-seronegative.

V gene TRBV6-4 combines with J gene TRBJ1-2; 9 bases line up with TRBD1. With V trimmed by 5 bases and J by 6 bases, 4 bases remained unmatched. Germline V gene sequence: CDR1 MRHNA, CDR2 SNTAGT. The CDR3 covers 13 residues. The CDR3 DNA follows: TGTGCCAGCAGTCTGGACAGGGGACATGGCTACACCTTC. Protein: CASSLDRGHGYTF.

V is TRBV4-3 and J is TRBJ2-3; no reliable D call. V was clipped by 1 base and J by 2 bases, with 10 bases between them. Germline V gene data show CDR1 as LGHNA and CDR2 as YSLEER. The CDR3 length is 15 residues. As DNA, the CDR3 is TGCGCCAGCAGCCAAGTGAGAAGACTCACAGATACGCAGTATTTT. Its translation is CASSQVRRLTDTQYF.

This chain links TRBV4-2 with TRBJ2-3, with D maybe TRBD2 (6 bases). The CDR3 contains 14 residues. The V and J ends lost 9 bases and 1 base respectively, with 14 bases between them. Germline V gene lookup returns CDR1 LGHNA and CDR2 YNFKEQ. The CDR3: CASQTSGGTDTQYF. The CDR3, as DNA: TGTGCCAGTCAGACTAGTGGGGGCACAGATACGCAGTATTTT.

CDR3 nucleotides: TGCGCCAGCAGCGGGGGTGCTAGCGGCACAGATACGCAGTATTTT. Its protein is CASSGGASGTDTQYF. The chain combines TRBV5-1 with TRBJ2-3; tentative D call: TRBD2 (6 bases). The V and J ends lost 4 bases and 1 base respectively, with 13 bases between them. The CDR3 has 15 residues. The germline V gene encodes CDR1 SGHRS and CDR2 YFSETQ.

The rearrangement links TRBV19 to TRBJ1-5; D gene ambiguous. Germline V lookup: CDR1 LNHDA, CDR2 SQIVND (reference sequence). This CDR3 is 13 amino acids long. Trimming shortened V by 6 bases and J by 4 bases, and 10 bases separated the two germline ends. CDR3 residues: CASSHTANQPQHF. CDR3 DNA: TGTGCCAGTAGCCACACAGCTAATCAGCCCCAGCATTTT. The full variable domain, completed using reference TRBV19 and TRBJ1-5, is DGGITQSPKYLFRKEGQNVTLSCEQNLNHDAMYWYRQDPGQGLRLIYYSQIVNDFQKGDIAEGYSVSREKKESFPLTVTSAQKNPTAFYLCASSHTANQPQHFGDGTRLSIL.

The V gene is TRBV10-2, the J gene TRBJ2-7, with TRBD2 matching over 10 bases. Germline CDR1 WSHSY, CDR2 SAAADI. The length of the CDR3 is 13 residues. The V segment lost 6 bases and the J segment 4 bases; nucleotides outside the gene matches: 3. The CDR3 sequence is CASRTSGPYEQYF. DNA for the CDR3: TGCGCCAGCAGGACTAGCGGGCCTTACGAGCAGTACTTC.

V gene TRBV27 combines with J gene TRBJ1-6, with 7 nucleotides matching TRBD1. The CDR3 has 16 residues. Per the germline V gene, CDR1 is MNHEY and CDR2 is SMNVEV (reference sequence). The V and J ends lost 0 bases and 7 bases, in that order; junction bases with no gene match: 6. The CDR3: CASSLSFGTVNSPLHF. The CDR3 DNA sequence: TGTGCCAGCAGTTTATCGTTTGGGACAGTAAATTCACCCCTCCACTTT.

This clone was picked up a small number of times. V gene TRBV29-1 combines with J gene TRBJ1-2, with TRBD1 identical over 10 bases. The CDR3 has 13 amino acids. The V and J ends lost 7 bases and 4 bases, in that order; junction bases with no gene match: 6. Germline loops: CDR1 SQVTM, CDR2 ANQGSEA. CDR3 DNA: TGCAGCGCCCGGACAGGGGGAGGCTATGGCTACACCTTC. Translation: CSARTGGGYGYTF.

The V gene is TRBV18, the J gene TRBJ1-2, with TRBD1 matching over 7 bases. The germline V gene encodes CDR1 KGHSH and CDR2 LQKENI. CDR3 length equals 15 residues. The ends lost 2 bases at V and 4 bases at J; junction bases unmatched: 7. DNA of the CDR3: TGTGCCAGCTCACCAATCCAACAGGGGCTCTATGGCTACACCTTC. Residues: CASSPIQQGLYGYTF.

V gene TRBV28 combines with J gene TRBJ1-4, with D possibly matching TRBD1 (6 bases). There are 14 residues in the CDR3. Trimming took off 5 bases at V and 0 bases at J, with 7 bases between the two ends. Germline V CDR1 and CDR2: MDHEN, SYDVKM. CDR3 nucleotide sequence: TGTGCCAGCAGTAGGGACACAACTAATGAAAAACTGTTTTTT. Translation: CASSRDTTNEKLFF.

The rearrangement uses TRBV5-1 and TRBJ1-2; unclear D gene. Looked up from germline, CDR1 is SGHRS and CDR2 is YFSETQ. Trimming took off 4 bases at V and 6 bases at J, with 16 bases between the two ends. This CDR3 is built from 14 residues. CDR3 protein: CASSLGTLLNGYTF. The CDR3 nucleotides are TGCGCCAGCAGCCTGGGCACGCTTCTAAATGGCTACACCTTC. Combining the CDR3 with reference TRBV5-1 and TRBJ1-2 gives the whole variable domain KAGVTQTPRYLIKTRGQQVTLSCSPISGHRSVSWYQQTPGQGLQFLFEYFSETQRNKGNFPGRFSGRQFSNSRSEMNVSTLELGDSALYLCASSLGTLLNGYTFGSGTRLTVV.

The chain links TRBV7-2 to TRBJ1-5, with unresolved D. The V end was cut by 2 bases, the J end by 6 bases, with 11 bases between. The CDR3 extends over 14 amino acids. CDR1 is SGHTA and CDR2 is FQGNSA in the germline V gene. DNA of the CDR3: TGTGCCAGCAGCTTACGTCTTGTTGTTCAGCCCCAGCATTTT. This encodes CASSLRLVVQPQHF.

The rearrangement uses TRBV5-4 and TRBJ1-4; unclear D gene. Germline CDR1 SGHNT, CDR2 YYREEE (reference sequence). The V end lost 7 bases, the J end lost 6 bases, and 16 bases lay between the germline ends. This CDR3 has 14 residues. The CDR3 sequence: CASGQAGIDEKLFF. In DNA form, the CDR3 reads TGTGCCAGCGGTCAGGCGGGGATCGATGAAAAACTGTTTTTT.

This clone was detected a few times. The chain employs TRBV27 and TRBJ2-1, with D hard to call. Trimming shortened V by 5 bases and J by 8 bases, and 16 bases separated the two germline ends. Germline CDR1 MNHEY, CDR2 SMNVEV (reference sequence). The CDR3 spans 14 residues. The CDR3 sequence: CASSNWRSDDEQFF. For the CDR3, the DNA is TGTGCCAGCAGTAATTGGCGAAGCGACGATGAGCAGTTCTTC.

This clone has more than one count but fewer than ten. The V gene is TRBV28, the J gene TRBJ1-5; D may be TRBD1 (6 bases). Trimming left V 7 bases short and J 7 bases short, with 20 bases between. The CDR3 sequence is 15 residues long. The germline V gene encodes CDR1 MDHEN and CDR2 SYDVKM. DNA for the CDR3: TGTGCCAGCATCACCTTAGGGGGTTCGAGGCAGCCCCAGCATTTT. Translation gives CASITLGGSRQPQHF.

The chain couples TRBV7-2 to TRBJ1-6; 7 nucleotides agree with TRBD1. CDR1 SGHTA and CDR2 FQGNSA come from the germline V gene. Trimming removed 5 bases from V and 11 bases from J; junction bases left unmatched: 9. The CDR3 consists of 14 residues. CDR3 sequence reads: CASSARQGFTPLHF. The CDR3 DNA reads TGTGCCAGCAGCGCTAGACAGGGCTTTACACCCCTCCACTTT.

This clone has just a few counts. The chain combines TRBV2 with TRBJ1-3, with D tentatively TRBD1 (6 bases). The CDR3 contains 13 residues. Germline CDR1 SNHLY, CDR2 FYNNEI. V shed 8 bases and J shed 4 bases, with 12 bases lying between them. The CDR3 spells CASGEDSGNTIYF. CDR3 sequence (DNA): TGTGCCAGCGGCGAGGACAGCGGAAACACCATATATTTT.

The CDR3 loop is CASSVAGSGSFSEQYF. As DNA, the CDR3 is TGTGCCAGCAGCGTAGCGGGTAGCGGGAGTTTTTCCGAGCAGTACTTC. The rearrangement uses TRBV9 and TRBJ2-7; 9 nucleotides match TRBD2. Germline V gene lookup returns CDR1 SGDLS and CDR2 YYNGEE. The ends lost 0 bases at V and 6 bases at J; junction bases unmatched: 10. The CDR3 is 16 amino acids. Variable domain in full (rest from reference TRBV9 and TRBJ2-7): DSGVTQTPKHLITATGQRVTLRCSPRSGDLSVYWYQQSLDQGLQFLIQYYNGEERAKGNILERFSAQQFPDLHSELNLSSLELGDSALYFCASSVAGSGSFSEQYFGPGTRLTVT.

The chain carries TRBV21-1 and TRBJ2-7; the tabulated D call, TRBD1, remains unverified against the DNA. TRBV21-1 is annotated as a pseudogene. There are 15 residues in the CDR3. The CDR3 nucleotides are TGTGCCAGCAGCGCTCGACAGGCTCCCTTCTACGAGCAGTACTTC. Translated, it gives CASSARQAPFYEQYF.

CDR3 sequence reads: CASSLWQGNTGELFF. CDR3 nucleotide sequence: TGCGCCAGCAGCTTGTGGCAGGGGAACACCGGGGAGCTGTTTTTT. This rearrangement joins TRBV5-1 to TRBJ2-2; possible D gene TRBD1, 5 bases. The CDR3 is made up of 15 amino acids. CDR1 is SGHRS and CDR2 is YFSETQ in the germline V gene. V lost 1 base and J lost 1, with 8 bases in between.

The chain has TRBV6-1 and TRBJ1-1; possibly TRBD1 for D (6 bases). From germline, CDR1 is MNHNS and CDR2 SASEGT. V was pared by 1 base and J by 6 bases, with 6 bases between. CDR3 length: 12 residues. The CDR3 DNA is TGTGCCAGCAGTGAAGGGACAGCTGAAGCTTTCTTT. This gives the protein CASSEGTAEAFF.